These 12 T cell receptor beta chains came from one sample sequenced in a study of T cells in Graves' hyperthyroidism and ophthalmopathy. Amplified TCR beta CDR3 regions derived from RNA transcripts. During a first-round RT-PCR of the TCR CDR3, the HTBI primer set was used. TCRdb reprocessed the multiplex PCR reads via MiXCR and lists one record per CDR3 protein. This sample has approximately 370,000 distinct CDR3 sequences, with about 17% found just once. The specimen was blood. The source of these receptors is a woman in her twenties or thirties with Graves' hyperthyroidism that later progressed to Graves' ophthalmopathy.

This clonotype was recorded at least ten times. J is TRBJ1-1 and V is TRBV3-1; 8 bases align to TRBD1. The ends lost 1 base at V and 0 bases at J; junction bases unmatched: 10. Looked up from germline, CDR1 is LGHDT and CDR2 is YNNKEL (reference sequence). The length of the CDR3 is 18 residues. CDR3: CASSQGHRDRRVNTEAFF. The CDR3 DNA reads as TGTGCCAGCAGCCAAGGACACCGGGACAGGAGGGTGAACACTGAAGCTTTCTTT.

This clonotype was detected many times. The gene calls are TRBV27 and TRBJ2-7, with D possibly being TRBD2 (5 bases). CDR3 length equals 15 residues. CDR1 MNHEY and CDR2 SMNVEV come from the germline V gene (reference sequence). Trimming took off 2 bases at V and 0 bases at J, with 11 bases between the two ends. CDR3 protein: CASSLNLATSYEQYF. Written as DNA, the CDR3 is TGTGCCAGCAGTTTAAATTTAGCGACCTCCTACGAGCAGTACTTC.

V is TRBV7-3 and J is TRBJ1-1; D unresolved. V was pared by 0 bases and J by 6 bases, with 8 bases between. Germline-derived CDR1 and CDR2 are SGHTA and FQGTGA. This CDR3 has 13 amino acids. CDR3 in amino acids: CASSLTPGSEAFF. The CDR3 DNA sequence: TGTGCCAGCAGCTTAACCCCTGGCTCTGAAGCTTTCTTT.

In its sample, this clonotype was seen many times. The chain uses TRBV6-2 or TRBV6-3 and TRBJ2-1, with 11 nucleotides matching TRBD2. There are 19 residues in the CDR3. J gave up 4 bases and V 6 bases, and 17 bases lay outside the gene matches. CDR1 and CDR2 from the germline V gene are MNHEY and SVGEGT. The DNA for the CDR3 is TGTGCCAGCAGACCCGAAGCCGGACTAGCGGGTAAGAAGTACAATGAGCAGTTCTTC. The encoded protein is CASRPEAGLAGKKYNEQFF.

This clonotype was seen ten or more times. The chain employs TRBV11-3 and TRBJ2-1; 8 bases are a match to TRBD2. This CDR3 is built from 13 residues. V trimming: 4 bases; J trimming: 13 bases; junction bases outside the gene matches: 9. The germline gives CDR1 SGHNT, CDR2 YENEEA. CDR3 DNA sequence: TGTGCCAGCAGCTCCGAACAGCGGGAGTCACAGTTCTTC. It translates to CASSSEQRESQFF.

The chain recombines TRBV30 with TRBJ2-3; maybe TRBD2 (6 bases). V dropped 3 bases and J dropped 5 bases, with 12 bases sitting between them. The germline V gene has CDR1 GTSNPN and CDR2 SVGIG (reference sequence). This CDR3 is built from 13 residues. The CDR3 nucleotides read TGTGCCTGGAGCGGAGGAGCGGGAGATACGCAGTATTTT. This translates into CAWSGGAGDTQYF.

The rearrangement joins TRBV20-1 to TRBJ1-1; no definite D call. V gave up 4 bases and J gave up 1 base, with 10 bases separating them. This CDR3 contains 13 residues. Germline V CDR1 and CDR2: DFQATT, SNEGSKA (reference sequence). The CDR3 bases are TGCAGTGCTAACGGACGGTCGAACACTGAAGCTTTCTTT. Encoded protein: CSANGRSNTEAFF.

This clonotype was counted at least ten times. The chain links TRBV6-5 to TRBJ2-1, with a weak D call TRBD1 (5 bases). Germline lookup yields CDR1 MNHEY and CDR2 SVGAGI. There are 17 residues in the CDR3. Trimming took off 0 bases at V and 7 bases at J, with 19 bases between the two ends. The CDR3 is CASSYSSQGSRGNEQFF. CDR3 DNA: TGTGCCAGCAGTTACTCGTCGCAGGGTAGCCGTGGGAATGAGCAGTTCTTC.

This clonotype was seen repeatedly, ten times or more. The chain is built from TRBV20-1 and TRBJ2-1; D unresolved. Germline V gene sequence: CDR1 DFQATT, CDR2 SNEGSKA (reference sequence). Trimming left V 0 bases short and J 1 base short, with 13 bases between. The CDR3 consists of 16 residues. For the CDR3, the DNA is TGCAGTGCTAGAGATCCGGCGCTCCCGTCCTACAATGAGCAGTTCTTC. This translates into CSARDPALPSYNEQFF.

This clonotype was detected many times. The chain joins TRBV28 to TRBJ2-1; no reliable D call. This CDR3 region has 11 residues. The germline gives CDR1 MDHEN, CDR2 SYDVKM. V lost 1 base and J 10 bases, leaving 5 bases between the germline ends. CDR3 protein: CASSLFAEQFF. CDR3 coding DNA: TGTGCCAGCAGTTTATTTGCCGAGCAGTTCTTC.

This clonotype was counted between two and nine times. The chain carries TRBV28 and TRBJ1-4, with D maybe TRBD1 (5 bases). Germline V gene lookup returns CDR1 MDHEN and CDR2 SYDVKM. V lost 5 bases and J 5 bases, leaving 12 bases between the germline ends. The CDR3 is 14 amino acids. DNA for the CDR3: TGTGCCAGCAGTGTTCAGTCAGGGAATGAAAAACTGTTTTTT. The encoded protein is CASSVQSGNEKLFF.

There are a few counts of this clonotype. This chain links TRBV24-1 with TRBJ1-1, with D unresolved. The V and J ends lost 4 bases and 0 bases respectively, with 5 bases between them. This CDR3 comprises 13 residues. The V gene's germline CDR1 is KGHDR and CDR2 SFDVKD. Here the CDR3 reads CATSDRMNTEAFF. In nucleotides, the CDR3 is TGTGCCACCAGTGACAGGATGAACACTGAAGCTTTCTTT.